This T cell receptor beta chain was sequenced for a study of T cell responses to AZD1222 COVID-19 vaccine. General observations from the study: Increases in Spike-specific TCR breadth and depth were seen after two AZD1222 doses. Spike-wide vaccine-associated CD4 TCRs dominated at 160-218 and 743-854. Donor demographics were predominantly white British with a female majority; clonal diversity may be underestimated.

The ends were cut back, 3 bases at V and 0 bases at J, with 18 bases in the middle. The CDR3 has 17 amino acids. The germline CDR1 and CDR2 sequences are LNHDA and SQIVND (reference sequence). Assay used: immunoSEQ multiplex PCR; TCRdb lists only in-frame clones, some missing. The data show 180,000 or so clones, around 92% seen once. Points on this clone: The antigen remains unidentified.

This clonotype was obtained from an adult who received the AZD1222 COVID-19 vaccine. Sequenced material: peripheral blood, taken 28 days after the second AZD1222 dose. V is TRBV19 and J is TRBJ2-7, with a possible D match to TRBD1 (5 bases). The DNA for the CDR3 is TGTGCCAGTAGTATTGAGGCGAGACAGACCTTCTCCTACGAGCAGTACTTC. This translates into CASSIEARQTFSYEQYF.